This TCR beta chain originates from a study of Ad26.COV2.S vaccination and SARS-CoV-2 variants (dated by TCRdb to the early 2020s). Regarding the research as a whole: Donors in the vaccine arm were drawn from COV1001, a multicentre, randomized, double-blind, placebo-controlled phase I-IIa trial testing Ad26.COV2.S in healthy adults. The TCR-sequenced set comprised approximately 32 samples: some 20 Ad26.COV2.S vaccine recipients, 5 placebo recipients and 8 SARS-CoV-2 convalescent individuals. Participants in the trial were split at random into five groups of five each, receiving low-dose or high-dose Ad26.COV2.S once or twice, or else placebo on both occasions. Blinding of investigators to trial group allocation was maintained during experiments and outcome assessment. Sequencing of the TCRbeta repertoire served to evaluate the specificity and breadth of SARS-CoV-2-reactive T cell receptors following Ad26.COV2.S vaccination. Ad26.COV2.S was administered intramuscularly at 5 x 10^10 or 1 x 10^11 viral particles, either as a single shot or as two shots given 56 days apart.

Turning to this clone: Its antigen remains undetermined. The record has no base qualities; no much larger clone is one base away.

The study at large found these results: Substantial breadth of spike-specific CD8+ and CD4+ T cell responses was reported after vaccination. Compared with placebo recipients, Ad26.COV2.S recipients showed higher spike-specific TCR breadth (P = 0.0014). The authors noted that total T cell responses may have been underestimated by the TCR breadth and depth analyses. Comparable non-spike TCR breadth was observed between vaccine and placebo recipients, consistent with only spike being contained in the vaccine. The study lacked the statistical power to compare responses across vaccine doses or regimens.

The immunoSEQ Assay was used to sequence TCRbeta CDR3 regions. After extraction, genomic DNA underwent amplification by bias-controlled multiplex PCR, followed by high-throughput sequencing. From the authors' description of their analysis: To quantify the absolute abundance of every unique TCRbeta CDR3 region, sequences were collapsed and filtered. Usable DNA was measured by amplifying reference genes present in all nucleated cells, and TCRbeta template counts were normalized to that usable DNA to estimate T cell fraction. Repertoire TCRs were annotated as SARS-CoV-2-specific by exact matching of V gene, CDR3 amino acid sequence and J gene to a known reactive TCR set. MIRA supplied the reference SARS-CoV-2 TCR set, which was filtered for enrichment in COVID-19-positive ImmuneCODE repertoires so that public or cross-reactive TCRs were removed. Using the MIRA antigens, annotated TCRs were further analysed by specific ORF or by position within an ORF. Breadth was defined as annotated unique rearrangements over total unique productive rearrangements; depth was the summed frequency of those rearrangements. Group comparisons of TCR breadth used two-sided Wilcoxon rank-sum tests. TCRdb took this table from immuneACCESS and kept in-frame rearrangements with V and J called. Such tables lack part of the clones; where checked against another copy, unresolved V genes explain under half of the gap, and the rest is unexplained. Clonal size and the V and J genes are those of that table, whereas D and trimming came from the DNA. This sample is represented by fewer than 500,000 clones; nearly 90% of them were singletons. The ten largest clonotypes hold 2.5% of the sample.

The treatment or condition tag for this specimen amounts to: about 20 received Ad26.COV2.S at low or high dose, single or two shots; 5 received placebo; per-sample allocation not given. For vaccine and placebo recipients, repertoires were sequenced using samples collected on day 63 after the first injection. Cohort 1b enrolled about two dozen adults aged 18-55 years at a single site in Boston, USA, between 29 July and 7 August 2020. Ad26.COV2.S consisted of a replication-incompetent adenovirus type 26 vector by which a prefusion-stabilized SARS-CoV-2 spike protein from the original Wuhan strain was expressed. Here the sequenced sample was peripheral blood, taken in a trial of Ad26.COV2.S vaccine versus placebo. The TCR originated in a person between 18 and 65 years old who received the Ad26.COV2.S COVID-19 vaccine or a placebo.

The CDR3 in this case is CASSLFGGDEKLFF. The sequenced DNA: TGTGCCAGCAGTTTATTCGGGGGTGATGAAAAACTGTTTTTT. Recombination joined TRBV28 with TRBJ1-4; TRBD1 is possibly the D segment (5 matching bases). The CDR3 has 14 amino acids, counting the end cysteine and phenylalanine. Of the read, only the CDR3 DNA is kept; its 42 bases are in frame from base 1. V lost 1 base and J lost 6 bases; the stretch between them is 9 bases long. According to the germline V gene, CDR1 reads MDHEN and CDR2 reads SYDVKM.